Sequencing of this T cell receptor (beta chain) was carried out in a study of Graves' ophthalmopathy and Graves' hyperthyroidism. RNA served as the template for amplifying TCR beta CDR3 regions. An opening RT-PCR round employed HTBI primers and preceded a second-round multiplex PCR. TCRdb analysed the multiplex PCR reads with MiXCR anew, one entry per CDR3 protein. The table has some 160,000 distinct CDR3 sequences, under 45% seen once; the top ten hold around 9.3%. This CDR3 has 16 amino acids. Trimming at V came to 5 bases and at J to 4 bases, leaving 9 bases not matched to a gene. From germline, CDR1 is SGHVS and CDR2 FQNEAQ. Isolation of PBMCs was performed using 9 to 10 ml of fresh peripheral blood. In its sample, this clonotype was seen many times.

V and J are TRBV7-8 and TRBJ2-5, with 11 bases fitting TRBD1. Sequences were obtained from peripheral blood. This receptor was obtained from a man aged 25 to 40 with Graves' ophthalmopathy. CDR3 residues: CASSPRTGGIGETQYF. In nucleotides, the CDR3 is TGTGCCAGCAGCCCTAGGACAGGGGGCATTGGAGAGACCCAGTACTTC.